The 25 T cell receptor beta chains presented below share a single source sample, sequenced in a study of blood T cells in healthy people across ages. Primed by a sample-barcoded 5' primer and a J-beta primer mix, a second PCR proceeded for about 6 to 12 cycles. Each CDR3 protein is one row after TCRdb ran MiXCR on the 5' RACE reads. The sample lists about 1.8 million distinct CDR3 sequences, around 48% occurring once. The specimen was blood. All receptors derive from a woman aged 40-49 years in good health.

Comment on this clonotype: An end of the junction differs from the germline gene, which may be a read error. The V and J genes are TRBV6-5 and TRBJ2-4; D is unclear. Matching the DNA end better, TRBJ2-7 makes the J call doubtful. The germline V gene encodes CDR1 MNHEY and CDR2 SVGAGI. This CDR3 has 13 residues. CDR3 protein: CAGSRSGGYEQYF. CDR3 nucleotide sequence: TGTGCCGGCAGTAGGTCCGGTGGTTACGAGCAGTACTTC.

This chain uses TRBV7-2 with TRBJ2-4, with TRBD2 identical over 11 bases. The better agreement between TRBJ2-7 and the DNA end casts doubt on the J call. The CDR3 is made up of 18 amino acids. Germline loops: CDR1 SGHTA, CDR2 FQGNSA. The CDR3 DNA reads as TGTGCCAGCAGCTTAGCCCCCAGACTAGCGGGGAGCCCATACGAGCAGTACTTC. It specifies CASSLAPRLAGSPYEQYF.

CDR3 amino acids: CASSFMGIDSPLHF. CDR3 nucleotides: TGTGCCAGCAGCTTCATGGGTATAGATTCACCCCTCCACTTT. The chain has TRBV7-9 and TRBJ1-6; D ambiguous. The CDR3 contains 14 residues. Per germline, CDR1 SEHNR and CDR2 FQNEAQ (reference sequence). Deletions cut 3 bases from V and 8 bases from J, with 11 bases between.

The genes are TRBV3-1 and TRBJ2-3; maybe TRBD1 (6 bases). Germline assignment: CDR1 LGHDT and CDR2 YNNKEL (reference sequence). The germline V and J ends were trimmed by 3 bases and 1 base, with 14 bases remaining between them. This CDR3 contains 16 residues. The CDR3: CASSQGTPHRTDTQYF. The CDR3, as DNA: TGTGCCAGCAGCCAGGGGACACCCCACCGCACAGATACGCAGTATTTT.

This clonotype was counted only a few times. The chain employs TRBV13 and TRBJ2-5; D possibly uses TRBD1 or TRBD2 (5 bases each). Germline V gene sequence: CDR1 PRHDT, CDR2 FYEKMQ (reference sequence). V was pared by 5 bases and J by 0 bases, with 13 bases between. The CDR3 is made up of 15 amino acids. The CDR3, as DNA: TGTGCCAGCAGCCCCGGGGCTGCGTACCAAGAGACCCAGTACTTC. Translated, it gives CASSPGAAYQETQYF.

V and J are TRBV3-1 and TRBJ2-3; TRBD2 is a possible D gene (6 bases). CDR1 LGHDT and CDR2 YNNKEL come from the germline V gene (reference sequence). Trimming pared 4 bases from V and 8 bases from J, leaving 13 bases between. This CDR3 spans 13 amino acids. The CDR3 DNA sequence: TGTGCCAGCAGCCTACTAGCTATGGCTACGCAGTATTTT. This codes for CASSLLAMATQYF.

The chain joins TRBV7-2 to TRBJ1-2; D gene uncertain. Between the trimmed V and J ends, which lost 5 bases and 4 bases, there was a span of 17 bases. The CDR3 totals 15 residues. Germline CDR1 is SGHTA and CDR2 is FQGNSA. CDR3 loop: CASSQIEDPIYGYTF. The CDR3 DNA reads as TGTGCCAGCAGCCAAATAGAAGATCCCATCTATGGCTACACCTTC.

This rearrangement joins TRBV7-2 to TRBJ2-1; possible D gene TRBD1, 7 bases. V was pared by 5 bases and J by 3 bases, with 14 bases between. Per the germline V gene, CDR1 is SGHTA and CDR2 is FQGNSA. CDR3 length: 15 residues. Here the CDR3 DNA reads TGTGCCAGCAGCCCAGGGGGGCCTCGCTACAATGAGCAGTTCTTC. This codes for CASSPGGPRYNEQFF.

This clonotype is a singleton in its sample. The rearrangement joins TRBV7-2 to TRBJ2-5, with D tentatively TRBD2 (5 bases). Trimming pared 0 bases from V and 3 bases from J, leaving 17 bases between. The CDR3 loop spans 17 amino acids. CDR1 SGHTA and CDR2 FQGNSA come from the germline V gene. For the CDR3, the DNA is TGTGCCAGCAGCTTAGCGATCGCCAGCCCCGGGAAAGAGACCCAGTACTTC. Translating gives CASSLAIASPGKETQYF.

This clonotype was found a few times. The rearrangement uses TRBV7-9 and TRBJ1-6; 8 bases match TRBD1. CDR3 length: 14 residues. The germline gives CDR1 SEHNR, CDR2 FQNEAQ (reference sequence). Losses at the gene ends were 5 bases for V and 11 bases for J; bases not matched to a gene: 8. The DNA of the CDR3 is TGTGCCAGCAGCACTGGGACAGGCCGGGCACCCCTCCACTTT. Translation gives CASSTGTGRAPLHF.

This chain joins TRBV20-1 and TRBJ2-1; 14 bases line up with TRBD2. This CDR3 is built from 18 residues. With V trimmed by 4 bases and J by 10 bases, 18 bases remained unmatched. Germline loops: CDR1 DFQATT, CDR2 SNEGSKA (reference sequence). The CDR3 bases are TGCAGTGCTAACTCACATAGACCCGGACTAGCGGGAGGAAAGGAGCAGTTCTTC. Encoded protein: CSANSHRPGLAGGKEQFF.

The rearrangement uses TRBV6-5 and TRBJ2-1; D is tentatively TRBD1 or TRBD2 (5 bases each). V was cut by 11 bases and J by 9 bases, with 23 bases left in between. The CDR3 contains 14 residues. The germline V gene encodes CDR1 MNHEY and CDR2 SVGAGI. The CDR3 DNA follows: TGTGCCGCTGGGCGAGGGGTGGCGTCGGGTGAGCAGTTCTTC. Translated, it gives CAAGRGVASGEQFF.

The CDR3 loop reads CASYVPGLAAGSEQFF. For the CDR3, the DNA is TGTGCCAGCTACGTTCCGGGACTAGCGGCAGGGAGTGAGCAGTTCTTC. This chain links TRBV12-3 or TRBV12-4 with TRBJ2-1; TRBD2 aligns across 11 bases. The CDR3 contains 16 residues. J lost 9 bases, V lost 8 bases, and 15 bases had no gene match.

The chain uses TRBV27 and TRBJ2-7, with D maybe TRBD1 (6 bases). This CDR3 has 13 amino acids. Germline V gene lookup returns CDR1 MNHEY and CDR2 SMNVEV (reference sequence). V was pared by 8 bases and J by 1 base, with 12 bases between. The CDR3 DNA sequence: TGTGCCAGCCGTGCAGGGGCTTCCTACGAGCAGTACTTC. It yields the protein CASRAGASYEQYF.

The chain links TRBV4-3 to TRBJ1-1; D might be TRBD1 (5 bases). V lost 0 bases, J lost 5 bases, and 19 bases lay in between. Germline values: CDR1 LGHNA, CDR2 YSLEER. This CDR3 spans 17 amino acids. The CDR3 DNA is TGCGCCAGCAGCCAAGATCCCGGGGGAGGGATGTGGACTGAAGCTTTCTTT. This translates into CASSQDPGGGMWTEAFF.

The chain is built from TRBV20-1 and TRBJ1-2, with D tentatively TRBD1 (6 bases). Germline V gene data show CDR1 as DFQATT and CDR2 as SNEGSKA (reference sequence). The CDR3 spans 13 residues. Trimming removed 3 bases at V and 2 bases at J, with 10 bases between. CDR3 in DNA: TGCAGTGCTAGGCTCGGGACAAACTATGGCTACACCTTC. Its protein product is CSARLGTNYGYTF.

This clonotype was counted a few times. This rearrangement joins TRBV6-2 or TRBV6-3 to TRBJ2-5, with 8 bases identical to TRBD2. Germline values: CDR1 MNHEY, CDR2 SVGEGT. CDR3 size: 15 residues. After removal of 6 bases from V and 0 bases from J, the junction contained 6 bases not matched to a gene. The CDR3: CASRPSGRYQETQYF. The CDR3, as DNA: TGTGCCAGCAGACCTAGCGGGCGGTACCAAGAGACCCAGTACTTC.

This clonotype was seen only once. The chain uses TRBV12-3 or TRBV12-4 and TRBJ1-4; the D gene is possibly TRBD1 (6 bases). Trimming took 5 bases from V and 0 from J, leaving 16 bases between them. The CDR3 loop spans 17 amino acids. The CDR3 here is CASSLQGLGATNEKLFF. The CDR3 nucleotides are TGTGCCAGCAGTCTACAGGGCCTCGGGGCAACTAATGAAAAACTGTTTTTT.

The chain links TRBV12-3 or TRBV12-4 to TRBJ2-2; no firm D call. Between the trimmed V and J ends, which lost 5 bases and 1 base, there was a span of 11 bases. CDR3 length: 15 amino acids. The CDR3 protein is CASSMGQWNTGELFF. Here the CDR3 DNA reads TGTGCCAGCAGTATGGGTCAGTGGAACACCGGGGAGCTGTTTTTT.

This chain links TRBV2 with TRBJ1-1; D perhaps matches TRBD1 (5 bases). V was shortened by 8 bases and J by 6 bases, with 19 bases between the two germline ends. CDR3 size: 14 residues. Germline V gene sequence: CDR1 SNHLY, CDR2 FYNNEI. The CDR3 DNA is TGTGCCAGCTTTCGGGACCCTGGTACCTCTGAAGCTTTCTTT. It codes for CASFRDPGTSEAFF.

This clonotype was detected ten times or more. The genes are TRBV29-1 and TRBJ2-3, with D uncertain. V dropped 1 base and J dropped 6 bases, with 11 bases sitting between them. This CDR3 has 13 residues. The germline CDR1 and CDR2 sequences are SQVTM and ANQGSEA. DNA of the CDR3: TGCAGCGTTGAAGTGCCCCCAATGGATACGCAGTATTTT. It encodes CSVEVPPMDTQYF.

V is TRBV20-1 and J is TRBJ1-2; perhaps TRBD1 as D (6 bases). The CDR3 runs to 15 residues. Trimming left V 0 bases short and J 4 bases short, with 15 bases between. Germline V CDR1 and CDR2: DFQATT, SNEGSKA (reference sequence). This CDR3 is CSARDLNRAPYGYTF. As DNA, the CDR3 is TGCAGTGCTAGAGACTTAAACAGGGCCCCCTATGGCTACACCTTC.

This clonotype was detected only a few times. The V gene is TRBV4-1, the J gene TRBJ1-2, with D perhaps matching TRBD1 (5 bases). The CDR3 loop spans 14 amino acids. V dropped 0 bases and J dropped 6 bases, with 11 bases sitting between them. Germline V gives CDR1 MGHRA, CDR2 YSYEKL. The CDR3: CASSQEARVDGYTF. The CDR3 DNA is TGCGCCAGCAGCCAAGAAGCCAGGGTGGATGGCTACACCTTC.

Only a few counts were recorded for this clonotype. The CDR3: CSAQSTSGGVWETQYF. The CDR3 DNA sequence: TGCAGTGCGCAATCGACTAGCGGGGGAGTATGGGAGACCCAGTACTTC. The chain links TRBV20-1 to TRBJ2-5; 12 bases line up with TRBD2. The V segment lost 6 bases and the J segment 5 bases; nucleotides outside the gene matches: 13. Germline values: CDR1 DFQATT, CDR2 SNEGSKA (reference sequence). The length of the CDR3 is 16 residues.

The chain uses TRBV5-1 and TRBJ2-5; TRBD2 aligns across 10 bases. The V and J ends lost 0 bases and 2 bases, in that order; junction bases with no gene match: 19. Germline CDR1 SGHRS, CDR2 YFSETQ. The CDR3 totals 21 residues. The CDR3 reads CASSLAPVAGGTYLSQETQYF. The CDR3 bases are TGCGCCAGCAGCTTGGCCCCCGTAGCGGGGGGAACCTACCTTAGTCAAGAGACCCAGTACTTC.